The table lists the clone carrying this T cell receptor (beta chain) with a few counts. Its antigen is still unknown. This entry comes from a study of beta chain features in type 1 diabetes. Across the study: The examined sorted cells totaled around 100 million across samples.

Investigators reverse transcribed all isolated RNA, so they sequenced expressed TCRB transcripts. Only in-frame clones appear in the TCRdb table, and some are missing; sequencing was by immunoSEQ multiplex PCR. The sample has more than 300,000 clones; over 8.5% are singletons. Study-level findings and limits: Here, the possible influence of HLA type (on TCRB rearrangement) remained unresolved. TCRB CDR3 length was moderately but significantly reduced in all four CD4+ subsets of Type 1 diabetes patients.

After removal of 4 bases from V and 5 bases from J, the junction contained 8 bases not matched to a gene. This CDR3 region has 14 residues. From germline, CDR1 is SGDLS and CDR2 YYNGEE. V and J are TRBV9 and TRBJ2-5, with TRBD2 identical over 7 bases. This sequence was found in a man aged 30 to 39 with type 1 diabetes. Sequencing was done on a sample of central memory CD4+ T cells from blood. The CDR3 protein is CASSLYGTMETQYF. Here the CDR3 DNA reads TGTGCCAGCAGCCTCTACGGGACTATGGAGACCCAGTACTTC.